This is a list of T cell receptor beta chains from one sample in a study of identical twins. MiXCR, applied by TCRdb to the 5' RACE reads, yields one record per CDR3 protein. The sample records roughly 1,500,000 distinct CDR3 sequences, around 33% being singletons. The sample taken for sequencing was cord blood. All receptors derive from a newborn girl in good health. Both conserved end residues are part of each CDR3. D genes are given only for firm matches. Not all rows give a size; the values are once, few, many and, for expanded clones, a class.

cdr3_nt cdr3_aa d_call v_call cdr3_length j_call clone_size
TGCAGTGCTAGATACTTCCGGACGGGTAACATTCAGTACTTC CSARYFRTGNIQYF - TRBV20-1 14 TRBJ2-4 -
TGCAGTGCTAGAGATCTAGCGGGACCCCCGGAGACCCAGTTCTTC CSARDLAGPPETQFF TRBD2 TRBV20-1 15 TRBJ2-1 -
TGCAGTGCGAAACCAATGAGGCAGTTCTTC CSAKPMRQFF - TRBV20-1 10 TRBJ2-1 -
TGTGCCAGCAGCTTAGGGGGGGCAGCCAAAAACATTCAGTACTTC CASSLGGAAKNIQYF - TRBV7-2 15 TRBJ2-4 many
TGTGCCAGCAGTTCACCAGACATGAACACTGAAGCTTTCTTT CASSSPDMNTEAFF - TRBV6-2/TRBV6-3 14 TRBJ1-1 -
TGCAGTGCTAGGGGGGGGGCTAATCAGCCCCAGCATTTT CSARGGANQPQHF - TRBV20-1 13 TRBJ1-5 -
TGTGCCAGCAGTTTATGGCTAGCGTCGGCCGGGGAGCTGTTTTTT CASSLWLASAGELFF - TRBV28 15 TRBJ2-2 -
TGTGCCAGCAGTTTAGGTGGCAGGGTCGGGTTTAGGTCCTACGAGCAGTACTTC CASSLGGRVGFRSYEQYF - TRBV28 18 TRBJ2-7 -
TGTGCCAGCAGTTACGCCTTAGGGGGTGTCCATTACTACGAGCAGTACTTC CASSYALGGVHYYEQYF - TRBV6-5 17 TRBJ2-7 few
TGCAGTGCTCCCGGGACCCACGGAACATACGAGCAGTCCTTC CSAPGTHGTYEQSF - TRBV20-1 14 TRBJ2-1 -
TGTGCCAGCAGCGTAGCTACGCCCGCGTCGGTCGACAATGAGCAGTTCTTC CASSVATPASVDNEQFF - TRBV9 17 TRBJ2-1 -
TGTGCCAGCATCCGGGACAGGATAAGTGAAAAACTGTTTTTT CASIRDRISEKLFF TRBD1 TRBV6-1 14 TRBJ1-4 few
TGTGCCACCACCCATCGAAGGACTAGCGGGGGGAATGAGCAGTTCTTC CATTHRRTSGGNEQFF TRBD2 TRBV12-3/TRBV12-4 16 TRBJ2-1 -
TGTGCCAGCAGTTTTCGCCTCGGGACAGGGGGCAATCAGCCCCAGCATTTT CASSFRLGTGGNQPQHF TRBD1 TRBV12-3/TRBV12-4 17 TRBJ1-5 few
TGTGCCAGCAGCTTAGGCCTCTTGCCCACAGATACGCAGTATTTT CASSLGLLPTDTQYF - TRBV7-2 15 TRBJ2-3 -
TGTGCCAGCAGTGGATGGGATTACGAGCAGTACTTC CASSGWDYEQYF - TRBV6-1 12 TRBJ2-7 few
TGCAGTGCTAGAGGGGCGGTAAACTATGGCTACACCTTC CSARGAVNYGYTF - TRBV20-1 13 TRBJ1-2 once
TGTGCCAGCAGCCATGACGAAAACGAGCAGTACTTC CASSHDENEQYF - TRBV7-2 12 TRBJ2-7 many
TGTGCCAGCTCGGAACCCCGGGGGGGCCCACAGCCCCAGCATTTT CASSEPRGGPQPQHF - TRBV6-6 15 TRBJ1-5 few
TGCGCCAGCAGCCCCCGGCCGGGAGAGACCCAGTACTTC CASSPRPGETQYF - TRBV5-1 13 TRBJ2-5 -
TGCGCCAGCAGCCCGCGAGTAGCTGGGGATACGCAGTATTTT CASSPRVAGDTQYF - TRBV5-1 14 TRBJ2-3 -
TGTGCCAGCAGTTACCTGGGGACGAGGGAAAAACTGTTTTTT CASSYLGTREKLFF - TRBV27 14 TRBJ1-4 few
TGCAGTGCTACACGGACAGTTTCACCCCTCCACTTT CSATRTVSPLHF - TRBV20-1 12 TRBJ1-6 few
TGCAGTGCTTATCCGGGACAGGGACAAGAGACCCAGTACTTC CSAYPGQGQETQYF TRBD1 TRBV20-1 14 TRBJ2-5 -
TGTGCCAGCAGCCCCGGAAGACTCCCCTCCTACAATGAGCAGGTCTTC CASSPGRLPSYNEQVF - TRBV7-8 16 TRBJ2-1 -
TGTGCCAGCAGTTCCCTCGCGGGGCGCTCCTACGAGCAGTACTTC CASSSLAGRSYEQYF - TRBV6-5 15 TRBJ2-7 many
TGTGCCAGCAGCCAAGAAGCGGGGACTCCGATTTTGAGCGAGCAGTACTTC CASSQEAGTPILSEQYF TRBD2 TRBV4-2 17 TRBJ2-7 few
TGTGCCAGCAGACAGTTCAGCCAGCCCCAGCATTTT CASRQFSQPQHF - TRBV6-1 12 TRBJ1-5 -
TGCGCCAGCAGCCATCGGGGACTTAGCCCAGATACGCAGTATTTT CASSHRGLSPDTQYF - TRBV4-1 15 TRBJ2-3 -
TGCAGTGCTCTTACCGGGACTACTTACAATGAGCAGTTCTTC CSALTGTTYNEQFF TRBD2 TRBV20-1 14 TRBJ2-1 -
TGCAGTGCTGTCCTACAGGGGAAGGGGGCAACTAATGAAAAACTGTTTTTT CSAVLQGKGATNEKLFF TRBD1 TRBV20-1 17 TRBJ1-4 few
TGTGCCAGCAGCCAAGGACTAGCGGGAGTGTTGCAGTACTTC CASSQGLAGVLQYF TRBD2 TRBV3-1 14 TRBJ2-7 -
TGCGCCAGCAGCCAAGCCCCGGGACAGGGGGAAGAGACCCAGTACTTC CASSQAPGQGEETQYF TRBD1 TRBV4-1 16 TRBJ2-5 -
TGCAGTGCTAGGTACCCGAGCTCCTACAATGAGCAGTACTTC CSARYPSSYNEQYF - TRBV20-1 14 TRBJ2-7 few
TGTACCAGCAAACCAGGGGATCTAGTACGTGAGCAGTTCTTC CTSKPGDLVREQFF - TRBV6-6 14 TRBJ2-1 -
TGTGCCAGCAAGCCAGAGAACACCGGGGAGCTGTTTTTT CASKPENTGELFF - TRBV2 13 TRBJ2-2 few
TGTGCCAGCAGTTTCGGGTTCCAGGGGGAGCAGTACTTC CASSFGFQGEQYF - TRBV27 13 TRBJ2-7 -
TGTGCCAGCAGCCAAGTGGTTGGACAGCCCTACGAGCAGTACTTC CASSQVVGQPYEQYF - TRBV14 15 TRBJ2-7 -
TGCAGTGCTACCGGGCCACGCAATCAGCCCCAGCATTTT CSATGPRNQPQHF - TRBV20-1 13 TRBJ1-5 -
TGTACCAGCAGCGCCCGGATTAACAATGAGCAGTTCTTC CTSSARINNEQFF - TRBV4-2 13 TRBJ2-1 -